This TCR beta chain comes out of a study of OX40 agonist ivuxolimab in advanced cancers. Sequencing used immunoSEQ multiplex PCR; TCRdb keeps in-frame clones, though not all of them. This table holds approximately 77,000 clones, less than 95% found once. This CDR3 is 15 amino acids long. Germline CDR1 is SGHNT and CDR2 is YENEEA. V was clipped by 1 base and J by 6 bases; unmatched bases: 4. The source of this sequence is an adult with an advanced solid tumor such as melanoma, head and neck, liver or kidney cancer. This sequence joins TRBV11-3 and TRBJ2-1; 9 nucleotides align to TRBD2. The input for sequencing was CD4+ or CD8+ T cells sorted from blood, taken in a trial of the OX40 agonist ivuxolimab. The chain's CDR3 is CASSLVAGVCNEQFF. The CDR3 region has the DNA TGTGCCAGCAGCTTAGTAGCGGGGGTTTGCAATGAGCAGTTCTTC.